This T cell receptor beta chain comes out of a study of shared clonotypes between healthy human individuals. On the study more broadly: Sampling drew on donors who were a couple of women and a few men aged 18 to 49. Three plates each covered CD4 naive and memory; CD8 naive two, CD8 memory one. Study-wide points: Sequencing depth was expected to influence donor clonotype sharing.

This clone was seen a single time. Its antigen is unidentified. The same CDR3 also results from other DNA sequences found in this sample. Using immunoSEQ multiplex PCR, the repertoire was profiled, and TCRdb retains in-frame clones only, with some absent. The sample consists of hundreds of thousands of clones, around 96% of them appearing once. Trimming removed 0 bases from V and 6 bases from J, with 7 bases in between. From germline, CDR1 is SGHRS and CDR2 YFSETQ. The CDR3 contains 12 residues. The rearrangement links TRBV5-1 to TRBJ2-7, with D maybe TRBD1 (5 bases). Sequencing was done on a sample of memory CD8+ T cells sorted from blood. This sample's subset: CD45RO+ cells pooled with CCR7-negative TemRA cells. This receptor was taken from a man under 40 in good health. The CDR3 bases are TGCGCCAGCAGCTTGGAGGGGCCCGAGCAGTACTTC. Residues: CASSLEGPEQYF.